This T cell receptor (beta chain) stems from a study of CD8+ T cells in alopecia areata. Reverse transcription of extracted RNA yielded cDNA, which provided the sequencing template. Profiled with immunoSEQ multiplex PCR; TCRdb holds only in-frame clones, not every one. Of over 150,000 clones listed, 59% were seen once; the top ten hold around 15%. It was from alopecia areata patients that lesional scalp punch biopsies and peripheral blood were collected. Sorting from PBMCs produced CD4+ and CD8+ T cells. This clone was recorded once. Its matching antigen is unknown. Findings and caveats of the study: More clonal than normal scalp was lesional scalp, particularly alopecia totalis/universalis.

The CDR3 length is 15 residues. V dropped 1 base and J dropped 3; count of bases not matched to a gene: 3. Germline V gives CDR1 SGHAT, CDR2 FQNNGV. This receptor was taken from a human donor with alopecia areata. The sequencing here drew on CD4+ T cells sorted from blood, taken at week 0. This sequence joins TRBV11-2 and TRBJ1-5, with 7 bases identical to TRBD1. Written as DNA, the CDR3 is TGTGCCAGCAGCTTAGGGGACAGCGTCAATCAGCCCCAGCATTTT. Encoded protein: CASSLGDSVNQPQHF.